These 5 T cell receptor beta chains were sequenced from one sample in a study of CD8+ T cells in alopecia areata. Following extraction, RNA underwent reverse transcription to cDNA, which served as the sequencing template. Libraries were prepared by immunoSEQ multiplex PCR; TCRdb keeps only in-frame clonotypes and omits some of them. The sample includes more than 95,000 clones, roughly half seen only once; the top ten take around 8.5%. Sequenced material: CD4+ T cells sorted from blood. Receptor source: a human donor in good health.

The V call is TRBV29-1, the J call TRBJ1-2, with D maybe TRBD1 (6 bases). V dropped 7 bases and J dropped 0 bases, with 12 bases sitting between them. The germline V gene has CDR1 SQVTM and CDR2 ANQGSEA. This CDR3 comprises 13 residues. Here the CDR3 reads CSAWTETNYGYTF. CDR3 nucleotides: TGCAGCGCCTGGACAGAGACTAACTATGGCTACACCTTC.

This clone occurred a few times. The J gene is TRBJ1-2, the V gene TRBV5-1, with D unclear. CDR3 length equals 12 residues. The V and J ends lost 0 bases and 8 bases respectively, with 8 bases between them. CDR1 is SGHRS and CDR2 is YFSETQ in the germline V gene. CDR3 sequence: CASSLDGRGYTF. As DNA, the CDR3 is TGCGCCAGCAGCTTGGACGGTAGAGGCTACACCTTC.

V usage is TRBV29-1 and J usage is TRBJ2-3; D is ambiguous. Germline CDR1 SQVTM, CDR2 ANQGSEA. CDR3 length equals 14 residues. V shed 4 bases and J shed 7 bases, with 18 bases lying between them. In DNA form, the CDR3 reads TGCAGCGTTGGGTCTATCGGAGCTCTTTATACGCAGTATTTT. Protein product: CSVGSIGALYTQYF.

The genes are TRBV27 and TRBJ2-7; D not resolved. There are 14 residues in the CDR3. Germline CDR1 MNHEY, CDR2 SMNVEV (reference sequence). Trimming stripped 4 bases from V and 0 bases from J, with 10 bases between. This CDR3 reads CASSSSRNSYEQYF. CDR3 DNA sequence: TGTGCCAGCAGTTCCTCCCGTAACTCCTACGAGCAGTACTTC.

The chain couples TRBV30 to TRBJ1-6; no firm D call. CDR1 and CDR2 (germline): GTSNPN, SVGIG (reference sequence). Trimming took 0 bases from V and 14 from J, leaving 11 bases between them. The CDR3 runs to 12 residues. CDR3 nucleotide sequence: TGTGCCTGGAGTGTCGGATCGTGGGCCCTCCACTTT. It encodes CAWSVGSWALHF.